This is a list of T cell receptor beta chains from one sample in a study of shared clonotypes between healthy human individuals. Measured with immunoSEQ multiplex PCR; TCRdb has only the in-frame clones, and not every one. The sample lists fewer than 2.5 million clones; approximately 93% were seen once. Sequenced: naive CD4+ T cells from PBMCs. All receptors derive from a young man in good health. Some clones in this sample may be carry-over from other donors' samples. CDR3s leave out the opening cysteine and the closing phenylalanine or tryptophan. Clone size is shown for a subset of rows, as once, few, many or a class of expanded clone.

cdr3_length	clone_size	v_call	j_call	cdr3_aa
12	NA	TRBV5-4	TRBJ1-1	ASSPSTSIPEAF
11	once	TRBV6-5	TRBJ2-7	ASRQSLGGEQY
12	NA	TRBV29-1	TRBJ1-2	SVGGAGGDYGYT
12	NA	TRBV30	TRBJ1-2	AWSSYAGSYGYT
11	once	TRBV19	TRBJ1-2	ASSPDSAYGYT
13	NA	TRBV19	TRBJ2-7	ASSIRSLAGHEQY
14	once	TRBV7-9	TRBJ2-7	ASSLGGLAGSYEQY
12	NA	TRBV28	TRBJ2-5	ASSHDGTTETQY
15	NA	TRBV7-2	TRBJ2-5	ASSFTGAPGGRETQY
13	NA	TRBV5-4	TRBJ2-7	ASSLASFRPYEQY
13	NA	TRBV12-5	TRBJ2-1	ASGLGPTAYNEQF
16	NA	TRBV21-1	TRBJ1-3	ASSLPAGYGDSGNTIY
12	NA	TRBV7-6	TRBJ1-2	ASSVSRKTYGYT
12	few	TRBV7-3	TRBJ2-2	ASSLSGRTGELF
13	NA	TRBV7-2	TRBJ1-2	ASSFEAAEYYGYT
12	NA	TRBV13	TRBJ1-6	ASSLAPTVSPLH
13	NA	TRBV5-1	TRBJ1-2	ASSLDSRGDYGYT
11	NA	TRBV18	TRBJ2-7	ASSPRDANEQY
10	few	TRBV28	TRBJ1-3	ASSLLGNTIY
16	NA	TRBV1	TRBJ2-2	TSSQKLPGTSHGGELF
15	NA	TRBV2	TRBJ2-3	ASSRGLRGLITDTQY
12	NA	TRBV5-1	TRBJ1-5	ASNFSSSNQPQH
13	NA	TRBV19	TRBJ2-4	ASSFGQQAKNIQY
11	NA	TRBV9	TRBJ1-2	ASSPRTGDGYT
13	NA	TRBV27	TRBJ2-1	ASSPNSGSYNEQF
12	NA	TRBV5-6	TRBJ1-2	ASSPGTGNYGYT
13	NA	TRBV18	TRBJ2-2	ASSPPHANTGELF
12	NA	TRBV13	TRBJ2-1	ASSPDGAYNEQF
11	NA	TRBV14	TRBJ1-1	ASSQVRDTEAF
11	NA	TRBV29-1	TRBJ2-3	SAQSGKSDTQY
19	NA	TRBV19	TRBJ2-2	ASSPLGLAGVLGRGTGELF
17	NA	TRBV7-2	TRBJ2-2	ASSLDGGRGYLGTGELF
14	NA	TRBV5-1	TRBJ2-5	ASSLAMMWDQETQY
12	NA	TRBV6-5	TRBJ2-7	ASRTGPEPYEQY
13	NA	TRBV4-2	TRBJ2-7	ASSQDRGRGGEQY
13	once	TRBV7-2	TRBJ2-1	ASSLSSGGTYEQF
13	NA	TRBV5-1	TRBJ1-1	ASSLAVRGNTEAF
17	NA	TRBV13	TRBJ2-7	ASSALTGTSGSFAYEQY